This is a list of T cell receptor beta chains from one sample in a study of identical twins. TCRdb redid the calling of the 5' RACE reads with MiXCR, one entry per CDR3 protein. The sample has about 470,000 distinct CDR3 sequences, 20% to 25% seen once; the top ten hold just under 3%. The same specimen was also included in a second study, on T cells expressing NK-cell markers.

Sequenced material: CD4+ T cells sorted from blood. Receptor source: a woman between 18 and 29 years old in good health. Both conserved end residues are part of each CDR3. A D gene is named only where the DNA matches it firmly. For some rows the clone size is stated as once, few or many, or as a class when expanded; others skip it.

d_call: NA; clone_size: many; j_call: TRBJ2-3; v_call: TRBV12-3/TRBV12-4; cdr3_nt: TGTGCCAGCAGTTTAGTCGTGGGAGATACGCAGTATTTT; cdr3_aa: CASSLVVGDTQYF
d_call: TRBD1; clone_size: few; j_call: TRBJ1-1; v_call: TRBV7-9; cdr3_nt: TGTGCCAGCAGCAAGACAGGGCGACTGAACACTGAAGCTTTCTTT; cdr3_aa: CASSKTGRLNTEAFF
d_call: NA; clone_size: few; j_call: TRBJ1-6; v_call: TRBV4-2; cdr3_nt: TGTGCCAGCAGCCAAGATACCGGGTCTGGGTCACCCCTCCACTTT; cdr3_aa: CASSQDTGSGSPLHF
d_call: TRBD1; clone_size: NA; j_call: TRBJ2-2; v_call: TRBV24-1; cdr3_nt: TGTGCCACCAGTGACGTGGGACAGGGTACCGGGGAGCTGTTTTTT; cdr3_aa: CATSDVGQGTGELFF
d_call: TRBD1; clone_size: NA; j_call: TRBJ2-7; v_call: TRBV7-2; cdr3_nt: TGTGCCAGCAGCTTCACCGGGACAGGGGGCTCCTACGAGCAGTACTTC; cdr3_aa: CASSFTGTGGSYEQYF
d_call: NA; clone_size: few; j_call: TRBJ1-5; v_call: TRBV6-5; cdr3_nt: TGTGCCAGCAGTTCCGACCCTTATCAGCCCCAGCATTTT; cdr3_aa: CASSSDPYQPQHF
d_call: NA; clone_size: NA; j_call: TRBJ2-3; v_call: TRBV2; cdr3_nt: TGTGCCAGCAGTGAATTACTACGGGGCACAGATACGCAGTATTTT; cdr3_aa: CASSELLRGTDTQYF
d_call: NA; clone_size: few; j_call: TRBJ2-3; v_call: TRBV9; cdr3_nt: TGTGCCAGCAGCTTGGACAGTCCGAGCACAGATACGCAGTATTTT; cdr3_aa: CASSLDSPSTDTQYF
d_call: NA; clone_size: few; j_call: TRBJ1-5; v_call: TRBV3-1; cdr3_nt: TGTGCCAGCAGCCAAGAGTGGGGCAATCAGCCCCAGCATTTT; cdr3_aa: CASSQEWGNQPQHF
d_call: NA; clone_size: NA; j_call: TRBJ2-3; v_call: TRBV5-5; cdr3_nt: TGTGCCAGCAGGGCACAGAATACGCAGTATTTT; cdr3_aa: CASRAQNTQYF
d_call: NA; clone_size: NA; j_call: TRBJ1-2; v_call: TRBV11-2; cdr3_nt: TGTGCCAGCAGCTCCGGACAGTATGGCTATGGCTACACCTTC; cdr3_aa: CASSSGQYGYGYTF
d_call: NA; clone_size: NA; j_call: TRBJ2-1; v_call: TRBV6-2/TRBV6-3; cdr3_nt: TGTGCCAGCAGTTATTTGGGCGAATACTACAATGAGCAGTTCTTC; cdr3_aa: CASSYLGEYYNEQFF
d_call: TRBD2; clone_size: NA; j_call: TRBJ2-5; v_call: TRBV18; cdr3_nt: TGTGCCAGCTCACCAGATCCGGGGACTAGATCGTTTAACAGGGAGACCCAGTACTTC; cdr3_aa: CASSPDPGTRSFNRETQYF
d_call: NA; clone_size: few; j_call: TRBJ2-2; v_call: TRBV15; cdr3_nt: TGTGCCACCAGCAGCTACGGGGACGCTACCGGGGAGCTGTTTTTT; cdr3_aa: CATSSYGDATGELFF
d_call: TRBD1; clone_size: few; j_call: TRBJ2-5; v_call: TRBV9; cdr3_nt: TGTGCCAGCAGCGCCAGGACAGGGTTTTCGCAAGAGACCCAGTACTTC; cdr3_aa: CASSARTGFSQETQYF
d_call: NA; clone_size: NA; j_call: TRBJ2-4; v_call: TRBV6-5; cdr3_nt: TGTGCCAGCAGTTATGGGACAACGAAAAACATTCAGTACTTC; cdr3_aa: CASSYGTTKNIQYF